What follows are 17 T cell receptor beta chains derived from one specimen sequenced in a study of blood T cell repertoires in COVID-19 (dated by TCRdb to between 2020 and 2021). Receptor amplification or capture employed the immunoSEQ multiplex PCR assay. TCRdb provides this immuneACCESS table in a form limited to in-frame rearrangements. Some clones are lacking; in checked studies, under half of them reflect an unresolved V gene, and why the rest are absent is not known. Counted in this sample were fewer than 200,000 clones; roughly 84% of them appeared once. Roughly 3.2% of the sample goes to the ten largest clones. Specimen: PBMCs or T cells enriched from blood (not recorded which). These receptors came from a woman in her 30s who had been exposed to COVID-19.

J is TRBJ1-2 and V is TRBV5-4, with D tentatively TRBD1 (5 bases). The CDR3 runs to 16 residues. The V and J ends lost 1 base and 8 bases respectively, with 21 bases between them. The germline gives CDR1 SGHNT, CDR2 YYREEE (reference sequence). CDR3 sequence: CASSLRGRGSADGYTF. The CDR3 bases are TGTGCCAGCAGCTTGCGTGGGAGGGGATCGGCGGACGGCTACACCTTC.

The genes are TRBV10-3 and TRBJ2-3; 7 bases are a match to TRBD2. The CDR3 consists of 16 residues. The V and J ends lost 4 bases and 5 bases, in that order; junction bases with no gene match: 12. Per the germline V gene, CDR1 is ENHRY and CDR2 is SYGVKD. The CDR3, as DNA: TGTGCCATCAGTGTCCGGGGGGTCACCTCCGTAGATACGCAGTATTTT. Protein: CAISVRGVTSVDTQYF.

CDR3 amino acids: CAWSRTVSYEQYF. In nucleotides, the CDR3 is TGTGCCTGGAGCAGGACAGTCTCCTACGAGCAGTACTTC. The chain is built from TRBV30 and TRBJ2-7; D perhaps matches TRBD1 (6 bases). The CDR3 contains 13 residues. Trimming took 3 bases from V and 0 from J, leaving 9 bases between them. Per germline, CDR1 GTSNPN and CDR2 SVGIG (reference sequence).

The genes are TRBV15 and TRBJ2-3; 11 bases match TRBD2. Germline lookup yields CDR1 LNHNV and CDR2 YYDKDF (reference sequence). V was clipped by 3 bases and J by 2 bases; unmatched bases: 4. The CDR3 has 16 amino acids. The CDR3 bases are TGTGCCACCAGCAGGGGACTAGCGGACTCCACAGATACGCAGTATTTT. This gives the protein CATSRGLADSTDTQYF.

V and J are TRBV5-1 and TRBJ2-2; unclear D gene. CDR3 size: 14 residues. Germline V gene data show CDR1 as SGHRS and CDR2 as YFSETQ. Deletions cut 3 bases from V and 2 bases from J, with 8 bases between. DNA for the CDR3: TGCGCCAGCAGCTGGCCTGGTAACACCGGGGAGCTGTTTTTT. Translation gives CASSWPGNTGELFF.

The rearrangement joins TRBV16 to TRBJ2-5, with TRBD1 matching 9 bases. The CDR3 spans 18 residues. Per germline, CDR1 KGHSY and CDR2 FQNENV. The V segment lost 3 bases and the J segment 4 bases; nucleotides outside the gene matches: 15. The CDR3 DNA reads TGTGCCAGCAGCCAGTCTGGGACAGGGCATACTTTCCGAGAGACCCAGTACTTC. Protein product: CASSQSGTGHTFRETQYF.

Worth noting for this clone: Sequence at one end of the junction differs from germline and may be a read error. The chain is built from TRBV3-1 (or the pseudogene TRBV3-2) and TRBJ2-7; the D gene is possibly TRBD2 (6 bases). The CDR3 loop spans 12 amino acids. The germline CDR1 and CDR2 sequences are LGHDT and YNNKEL (reference sequence). CDR3 region: CASSQDEAGFDF. The CDR3 DNA follows: TGTGCCAGCAGCCAAGATGAGGCGGGGTTTGACTTC.

The table lists this clone with a count of one. This chain connects TRBV10-1 to TRBJ2-2; 7 bases map to TRBD2. Germline assignment: CDR1 WNHNN and CDR2 SYGVQD (reference sequence). The CDR3 covers 18 residues. V gave up 5 bases and J gave up 2 bases; unmatched junction bases: 14. The CDR3 reads CASSLRLAEGPNTGELFF. Here the CDR3 DNA reads TGCGCCAGCAGTCTGAGACTAGCCGAGGGACCTAACACCGGGGAGCTGTTTTTT.

In this sample, this clone turned up once. CDR3 sequence (DNA): TGCGCCAGCAGTTGCCGGGGTTCAGCGGGAAACACCATATATTTT. Its translation is CASSCRGSAGNTIYF. V usage is TRBV23-1 and J usage is TRBJ1-3; the D is unclear. TRBV23-1 is placed among ORFs of uncertain function. Between the trimmed V and J ends, which lost 5 bases and 4 bases, there was a span of 15 bases. The CDR3 consists of 15 residues.

This clone was detected a few times. The rearrangement joins TRBV7-2 to TRBJ1-5; TRBD1 aligns across 9 bases. CDR1 and CDR2 (germline): SGHTA, FQGNSA. With 1 base clipped from V and 7 bases from J, the junction kept 5 bases outside the gene matches. The CDR3 runs 15 residues. This CDR3 reads CASSLGWTGVQPQHF. CDR3 nucleotide sequence: TGTGCCAGCAGCTTAGGCTGGACAGGGGTCCAGCCCCAGCATTTT.

The chain carries TRBV2 and TRBJ1-1, with D perhaps TRBD1 (6 bases). There are 11 residues in the CDR3. The germline V and J ends were trimmed by 5 bases and 7 bases, with 8 bases remaining between them. Germline assignment: CDR1 SNHLY and CDR2 FYNNEI. CDR3 sequence: CASSRDNEAFF. The CDR3 DNA reads TGTGCCAGCAGTCGGGACAATGAAGCTTTCTTT.

The V gene is TRBV6-1, the J gene TRBJ1-4, with D uncertain. The CDR3 has 18 residues. V was pared by 3 bases and J by 6 bases, with 23 bases between. Looked up from germline, CDR1 is MNHNS and CDR2 is SASEGT. The CDR3 loop is CASSDNRVRWNADEKLFF. Written as DNA, the CDR3 is TGTGCCAGCAGTGATAATCGCGTCAGGTGGAACGCCGATGAAAAACTGTTTTTT.

This clone was seen a handful of times. Here the CDR3 reads CASSQGFKGMSGYGYTF. CDR3 DNA sequence: TGCGCCAGCAGCCAAGGATTCAAGGGGATGTCGGGCTATGGCTACACCTTC. The V and J genes are TRBV4-3 and TRBJ1-2; D is perhaps TRBD1 (5 bases). CDR1 is LGHNA and CDR2 is YSLEER in the germline V gene. V shed 1 base and J shed 4 bases, with 19 bases lying between them. This CDR3 is 17 amino acids long.

The CDR3 here is CASSAQTRIAYNEQFF. CDR3 DNA: TGTGCCAGCAGCGCCCAAACTAGGATTGCGTACAATGAGCAGTTCTTC. This chain joins TRBV9 and TRBJ2-1; D possibly corresponds to TRBD2 (5 bases). The germline V and J ends were trimmed by 3 bases and 4 bases, with 17 bases remaining between them. This CDR3 has 16 residues. The germline CDR1 and CDR2 sequences are SGDLS and YYNGEE.

This clone was counted ten times or more. V usage is TRBV7-9 and J usage is TRBJ1-1; 7 bases line up with TRBD1. The CDR3 extends over 17 amino acids. V dropped 2 bases and J dropped 0; count of bases not matched to a gene: 9. CDR1 and CDR2 from the germline V gene are SEHNR and FQNEAQ (reference sequence). In nucleotides, the CDR3 is TGTGCCAGCAGCTTATGGCAGGGGGACGGCATGAACACTGAAGCTTTCTTT. It translates to CASSLWQGDGMNTEAFF.

V and J are TRBV25-1 and TRBJ1-1; unclear D gene. V dropped 0 bases and J dropped 0 bases, with 14 bases sitting between them. The CDR3 has 17 amino acids. The germline gives CDR1 MGHDK, CDR2 SYGVNS. The CDR3 region is CASSEYSPQTLNTEAFF. Here the CDR3 DNA reads TGTGCCAGCAGTGAATATTCCCCACAGACCCTGAACACTGAAGCTTTCTTT.

This sequence joins TRBV5-1 and TRBJ1-1, with D unclear. V was shortened by 0 bases and J by 1 base, with 10 bases between the two germline ends. Looked up from germline, CDR1 is SGHRS and CDR2 is YFSETQ. The CDR3 spans 15 residues. CDR3 region: CASSLAFQENTEAFF. The CDR3 DNA reads as TGCGCCAGCAGCTTGGCCTTCCAGGAGAACACTGAAGCTTTCTTT.